The 19 T cell receptor beta chains presented below share a single source sample, sequenced in a study of cytomegalovirus exposure and HLA in healthy donors (dated by TCRdb to about 2017). Library method: the immunoSEQ multiplex PCR assay. The multiplex PCR relied on a mix of 60 forward primers for TCR Vbeta segments and 13 reverse primers for TCR Jbeta segments. The source is immuneACCESS, and TCRdb retained only in-frame sequences with V and J called. Part of the clones is not carried over; for the studies checked, unresolved V genes explain less than half of this, and the remainder is unexplained. The sample table holds 180,000 or so clones, of which approximately 81% were seen once. The ten biggest clones cover about 2.2% of the sample. The sequencing sample was made of PBMCs. The receptors here all came from a woman between 45 and 60 years old in good health and CMV-seronegative.

This chain uses TRBV18 with TRBJ2-7; D call uncertain. From germline, CDR1 is KGHSH and CDR2 LQKENI. V dropped 6 bases and J dropped 5 bases, with 14 bases sitting between them. This CDR3 has 13 amino acids. In nucleotides, the CDR3 is TGTGCCAGCTCTTCCGACGACTGGGACGAGCAGTACTTC. It specifies CASSSDDWDEQYF.

The V call is TRBV7-2, the J call TRBJ2-1, with a tentative D call TRBD1 (6 bases). Between the trimmed V and J ends, which lost 3 bases and 2 bases, there was a span of 17 bases. The CDR3 covers 17 residues. The germline V gene has CDR1 SGHTA and CDR2 FQGNSA. The CDR3 DNA reads as TGTGCCAGCAGCTTTCGCACAGGGTTCCCGGCCTACAATGAGCAGTTCTTC. This translates into CASSFRTGFPAYNEQFF.

The chain recombines TRBV7-6 with TRBJ2-5; TRBD2 might be the D (5 bases). Trimming removed 2 bases at V and 1 base at J, with 11 bases between. Germline V gene data show CDR1 as SGHVS and CDR2 as FNYEAQ. The CDR3 loop spans 15 amino acids. The CDR3 region is CASSLSRGSQETQYF. The CDR3 nucleotides are TGTGCCAGCAGCTTATCGCGCGGGTCCCAAGAGACCCAGTACTTC.

This clone was seen just once. V and J are TRBV7-8 and TRBJ2-7; D is perhaps TRBD1 (5 bases). With 1 base removed from V and 2 bases from J, the gap between germline ends came to 6 bases. In germline, CDR1 is SGHVS, CDR2 FQNEAQ. The CDR3 is 13 residues long. The CDR3 here is CASSLGTPYEQYF. The CDR3, as DNA: TGTGCCAGCAGCTTAGGGACACCCTACGAGCAGTACTTC.

The CDR3 spells CASSVATSGSNNEQFF. In nucleotides, the CDR3 is TGTGCCAGCAGCGTAGCGACTAGCGGGAGCAACAATGAGCAGTTCTTC. The genes are TRBV9 and TRBJ2-1, with TRBD2 matching 12 bases. The germline V gene encodes CDR1 SGDLS and CDR2 YYNGEE. J lost 5 bases, V lost 0 bases, and 3 bases had no gene match. The CDR3 is 16 residues long.

In nucleotides, the CDR3 is TGCGCCAGCAGTGACCTAAGGACTAGCGGTTCGTTCAATGAGCAGTTCTTC. As protein: CASSDLRTSGSFNEQFF. This chain uses TRBV10-2 with TRBJ2-1; 10 nucleotides agree with TRBD2. V lost 3 bases to trimming and J lost 6 bases; unmatched junction nucleotides: 11. Germline values: CDR1 WSHSY, CDR2 SAAADI. This CDR3 has 17 residues.

The rearrangement joins TRBV9 to TRBJ2-5; 10 positions agree with TRBD2. Germline assignment: CDR1 SGDLS and CDR2 YYNGEE. The CDR3 has 14 amino acids. V lost 6 bases, J lost 5 bases, and 7 bases stayed unmatched. This CDR3 reads CASNKRGGRETQYF. CDR3 coding DNA: TGTGCCAGCAACAAGCGGGGGGGCCGGGAGACCCAGTACTTC. Full variable domain (rest looked up from reference TRBV9 and TRBJ2-5): DSGVTQTPKHLITATGQRVTLRCSPRSGDLSVYWYQQSLDQGLQFLIQYYNGEERAKGNILERFSAQQFPDLHSELNLSSLELGDSALYFCASNKRGGRETQYFGPGTRLLVL.

V gene TRBV2 combines with J gene TRBJ2-3, with D possibly matching TRBD2 (5 bases). The germline gives CDR1 SNHLY, CDR2 FYNNEI. The CDR3 loop spans 14 amino acids. Trimming shortened V by 1 base and J by 14 bases, and 19 bases separated the two germline ends. The CDR3 reads CASSEGIKDGVRYF. The CDR3 DNA is TGTGCCAGCAGTGAAGGTATTAAAGACGGGGTTCGGTATTTT.

The chain uses TRBV4-2 and TRBJ1-4, with 12 nucleotides matching TRBD1. Germline CDR1 reads LGHNA; CDR2 reads YNFKEQ. The CDR3 contains 17 residues. V lost 2 bases and J lost 7; bases outside the gene matches: 8. CDR3 residues: CASSQTPGQGAGEKLFF. The DNA for the CDR3 is TGTGCCAGCAGCCAAACACCGGGACAGGGGGCGGGTGAAAAACTGTTTTTT.

The chain recombines TRBV19 with TRBJ1-5, with no clear D. The V and J ends lost 7 bases and 2 bases respectively, with 6 bases between them. This CDR3 is 12 amino acids long. CDR1 and CDR2 (germline): LNHDA, SQIVND (reference sequence). CDR3 in amino acids: CASNGGNQPQHF. The CDR3 region has the DNA TGTGCCAGTAACGGGGGCAATCAGCCCCAGCATTTT. Combining the CDR3 with reference TRBV19 and TRBJ1-5 gives the whole variable domain DGGITQSPKYLFRKEGQNVTLSCEQNLNHDAMYWYRQDPGQGLRLIYYSQIVNDFQKGDIAEGYSVSREKKESFPLTVTSAQKNPTAFYLCASNGGNQPQHFGDGTRLSIL.

This clone was observed a single time. The genes are TRBV27 and TRBJ1-1; D unresolved. This CDR3 is 13 amino acids long. Per germline, CDR1 MNHEY and CDR2 SMNVEV (reference sequence). The V gene lost 5 bases and the J gene lost 1 base, with 8 bases spanning the gap. The CDR3 coding sequence is TGTGCCAGCAGTCTTATGCGGAACACTGAAGCTTTCTTT. Its translation is CASSLMRNTEAFF.

The chain is built from TRBV5-1 and TRBJ2-1, with TRBD2 matching 7 bases. The CDR3 runs to 15 residues. Germline V gives CDR1 SGHRS, CDR2 YFSETQ. V dropped 0 bases and J dropped 2; count of bases not matched to a gene: 2. The CDR3 region has the DNA TGCGCCAGCAGCTTGGGGGGGGGAACCTACAATGAGCAGTTCTTC. Protein product: CASSLGGGTYNEQFF.

V is TRBV5-6 and J is TRBJ2-7; no definite D call. The CDR3 spans 13 residues. V gave up 1 base and J gave up 0 bases, with 5 bases separating them. Germline assignment: CDR1 SGHDT and CDR2 YYEEEE. In DNA form, the CDR3 reads TGTGCCAGCAGCTTGACTACCTCCTACGAGCAGTACTTC. Its protein is CASSLTTSYEQYF.

CDR3 sequence reads: CASSVATGTGELFF. The CDR3 nucleotides read TGTGCCAGCAGTGTCGCAACAGGTACCGGGGAGCTGTTTTTT. The chain is built from TRBV6-4 and TRBJ2-2, with D possibly matching TRBD1 (5 bases). V was clipped by 4 bases and J by 5 bases, with 11 bases between them. Germline CDR1 reads MRHNA; CDR2 reads SNTAGT. The CDR3 has 14 residues.

V is TRBV28 and J is TRBJ1-1; tentative D call: TRBD1 (5 bases). V lost 6 bases and J 12 bases, leaving 26 bases between the germline ends. Germline V gene data show CDR1 as MDHEN and CDR2 as SYDVKM. The CDR3 contains 15 residues. In DNA, the CDR3 is TGTGCCAGCAGATTGGGGGGAGGCAGGATGTCGCGGACTTTCTTT. Translating it yields CASRLGGGRMSRTFF.

The chain joins TRBV18 to TRBJ2-1, with D maybe TRBD1 (6 bases). CDR1 and CDR2 from the germline V gene are KGHSH and LQKENI. V lost 3 bases and J 4 bases, leaving 16 bases between the germline ends. The length of the CDR3 is 16 residues. The CDR3: CASSPPVGAGYNEQFF. CDR3 DNA: TGTGCCAGCTCACCCCCCGTGGGGGCCGGATACAATGAGCAGTTCTTC.

This CDR3 reads CASSAGRESGTGELFF. CDR3 nucleotide sequence: TGTGCCAGTAGTGCCGGCAGGGAAAGTGGCACCGGGGAGCTGTTTTTT. The gene calls are TRBV19 and TRBJ2-2, with a tentative D call TRBD1 (5 bases). Germline V CDR1 and CDR2: LNHDA, SQIVND (reference sequence). The CDR3 sequence is 16 residues long. The ends were cut back, 5 bases at V and 4 bases at J, with 17 bases in the middle.

The chain is built from TRBV6-4 and TRBJ2-3, with a tentative D call TRBD1 (6 bases). The CDR3 sequence is 15 residues long. The germline gives CDR1 MRHNA, CDR2 SNTAGT. Trimming took 4 bases from V and 0 from J, leaving 11 bases between them. In DNA, the CDR3 is TGTGCCAGCAGTGTACAGGGCCTAAGCACAGATACGCAGTATTTT. It is translated as CASSVQGLSTDTQYF.

Of note for this clone: The sample contains more than one DNA sequence encoding this CDR3. This chain links TRBV5-1 with TRBJ2-6; TRBD1 matches at 9 bases. The CDR3 runs 17 residues. Germline lookup yields CDR1 SGHRS and CDR2 YFSETQ. The junction had 1 base not matched to a gene; V was cut back by 0 bases and J by 0 bases. DNA for the CDR3: TGCGCCAGCAGCTTGGAGGGACAGGGCTCTGGGGCCAACGTCCTGACTTTC. This encodes CASSLEGQGSGANVLTF. Together with reference TRBV5-1 and TRBJ2-6, the CDR3 gives the full variable domain: KAGVTQTPRYLIKTRGQQVTLSCSPISGHRSVSWYQQTPGQGLQFLFEYFSETQRNKGNFPGRFSGRQFSNSRSEMNVSTLELGDSALYLCASSLEGQGSGANVLTFGAGSRLTVL.